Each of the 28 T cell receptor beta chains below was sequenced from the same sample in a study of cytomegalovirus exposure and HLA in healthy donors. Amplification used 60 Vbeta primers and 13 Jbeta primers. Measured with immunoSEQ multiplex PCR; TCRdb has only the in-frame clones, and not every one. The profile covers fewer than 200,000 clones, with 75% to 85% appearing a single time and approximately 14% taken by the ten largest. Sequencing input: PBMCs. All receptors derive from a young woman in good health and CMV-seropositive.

CDR3 DNA: TGTGCCAGCAGGGCTGGACAGGGGGAAAAACTGTTTTTT. It is translated as CASRAGQGEKLFF. This rearrangement joins TRBV11-1 to TRBJ1-4; 9 bases line up with TRBD1. The CDR3 has 13 residues. V lost 6 bases to trimming and J lost 8 bases; unmatched junction nucleotides: 4. Germline lookup yields CDR1 SGHAT and CDR2 FQDESV (reference sequence).

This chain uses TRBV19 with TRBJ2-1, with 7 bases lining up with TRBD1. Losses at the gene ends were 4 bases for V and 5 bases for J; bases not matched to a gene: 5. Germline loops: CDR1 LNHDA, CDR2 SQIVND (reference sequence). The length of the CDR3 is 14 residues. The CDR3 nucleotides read TGTGCCAGTAGTAAGGACAGGTCTCACAATGAGCAGTTCTTC. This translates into CASSKDRSHNEQFF. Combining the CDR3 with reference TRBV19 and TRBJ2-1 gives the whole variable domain DGGITQSPKYLFRKEGQNVTLSCEQNLNHDAMYWYRQDPGQGLRLIYYSQIVNDFQKGDIAEGYSVSREKKESFPLTVTSAQKNPTAFYLCASSKDRSHNEQFFGPGTRLTVL.

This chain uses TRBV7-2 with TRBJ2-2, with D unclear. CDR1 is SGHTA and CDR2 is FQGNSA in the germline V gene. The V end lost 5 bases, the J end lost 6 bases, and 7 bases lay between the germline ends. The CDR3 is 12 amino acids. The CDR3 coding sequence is TGTGCCAGCAGCCCTGTCGCCGGGGAGCTGTTTTTT. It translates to CASSPVAGELFF.

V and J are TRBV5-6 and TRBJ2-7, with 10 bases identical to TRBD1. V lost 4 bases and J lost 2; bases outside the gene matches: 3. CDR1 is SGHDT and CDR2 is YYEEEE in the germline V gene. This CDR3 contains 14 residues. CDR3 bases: TGTGCCAGCAGCACAGACAGGGGGCCCTACGAGCAGTACTTC. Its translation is CASSTDRGPYEQYF. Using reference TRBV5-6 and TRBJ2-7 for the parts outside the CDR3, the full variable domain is DAGVTQSPTHLIKTRGQQVTLRCSPKSGHDTVSWYQQALGQGPQFIFQYYEEEERQRGNFPDRFSGHQFPNYSSELNVNALLLGDSALYLCASSTDRGPYEQYFGPGTRLTVT.

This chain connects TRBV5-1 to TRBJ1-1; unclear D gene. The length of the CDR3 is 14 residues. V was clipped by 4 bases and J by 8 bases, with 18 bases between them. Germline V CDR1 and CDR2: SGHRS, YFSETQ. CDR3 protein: CASSQDPSRSEAFF. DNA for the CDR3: TGCGCCAGCAGCCAAGACCCTAGCAGGTCAGAAGCTTTCTTT.

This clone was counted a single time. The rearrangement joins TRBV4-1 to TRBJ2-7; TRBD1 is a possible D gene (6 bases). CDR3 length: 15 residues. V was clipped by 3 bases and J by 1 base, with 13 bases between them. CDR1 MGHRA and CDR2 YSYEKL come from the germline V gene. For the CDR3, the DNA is TGCGCCAGCAGCCAGCTGAGCCAGGGGTCCTACGAGCAGTACTTC. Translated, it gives CASSQLSQGSYEQYF.

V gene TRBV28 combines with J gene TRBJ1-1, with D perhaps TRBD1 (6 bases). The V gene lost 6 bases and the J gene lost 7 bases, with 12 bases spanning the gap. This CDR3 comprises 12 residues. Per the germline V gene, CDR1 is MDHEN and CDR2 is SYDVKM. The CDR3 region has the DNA TGTGCCAGCAGCCTTGGACAGTTTGAAGCTTTCTTT. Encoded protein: CASSLGQFEAFF. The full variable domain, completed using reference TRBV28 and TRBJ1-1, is DVKVTQSSRYLVKRTGEKVFLECVQDMDHENMFWYRQDPGLGLRLIYFSYDVKMKEKGDIPEGYSVSREKKERFSLILESASTNQTSMYLCASSLGQFEAFFGQGTRLTVV.

CDR3 DNA sequence: TGTGCCAGAAGGTGGGGACAGCTCCTCCTCAGCAATCAGCCCCAGCATTTT. The encoded protein is CARRWGQLLLSNQPQHF. The V call is TRBV5-3, the J call TRBJ1-5; 7 bases match TRBD1. TRBV5-3 is flagged as an ORF with uncertain function. Trimming removed 5 bases from V and 1 base from J; junction bases left unmatched: 12. The CDR3 spans 17 residues.

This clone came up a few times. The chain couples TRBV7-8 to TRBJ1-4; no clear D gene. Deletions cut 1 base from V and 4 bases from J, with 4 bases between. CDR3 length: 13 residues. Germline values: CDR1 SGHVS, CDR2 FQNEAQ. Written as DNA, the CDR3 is TGTGCCAGCAGCTTAGTCCATAATGAAAAACTGTTTTTT. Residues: CASSLVHNEKLFF.

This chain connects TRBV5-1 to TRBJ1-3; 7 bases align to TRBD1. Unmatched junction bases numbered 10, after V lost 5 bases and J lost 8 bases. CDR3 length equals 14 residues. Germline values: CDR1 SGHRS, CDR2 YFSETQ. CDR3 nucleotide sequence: TGCGCCAGCAGGCTACAGGGGTTCACGGACACCATATATTTT. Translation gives CASRLQGFTDTIYF.

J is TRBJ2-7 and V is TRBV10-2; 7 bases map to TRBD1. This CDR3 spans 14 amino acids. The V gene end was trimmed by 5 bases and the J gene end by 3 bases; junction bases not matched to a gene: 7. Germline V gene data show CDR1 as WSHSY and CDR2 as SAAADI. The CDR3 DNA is TGCGCCAGCAGTCGGGACAGACGGAACTACGAGCAGTACTTC. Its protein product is CASSRDRRNYEQYF.

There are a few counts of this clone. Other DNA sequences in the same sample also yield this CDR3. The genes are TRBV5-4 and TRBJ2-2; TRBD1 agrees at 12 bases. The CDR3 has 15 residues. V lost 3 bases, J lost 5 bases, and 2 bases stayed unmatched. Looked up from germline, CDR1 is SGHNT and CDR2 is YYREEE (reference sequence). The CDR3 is CASSWGQGATGELFF. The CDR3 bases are TGTGCCAGCAGCTGGGGACAGGGGGCGACCGGGGAGCTGTTTTTT.

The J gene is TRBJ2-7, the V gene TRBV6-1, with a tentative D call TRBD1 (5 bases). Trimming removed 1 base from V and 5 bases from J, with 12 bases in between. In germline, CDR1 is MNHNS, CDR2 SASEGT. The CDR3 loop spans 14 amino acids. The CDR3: CASSEERQSHEQYF. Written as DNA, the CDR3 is TGTGCCAGCAGTGAAGAGAGACAGTCTCACGAGCAGTACTTC.

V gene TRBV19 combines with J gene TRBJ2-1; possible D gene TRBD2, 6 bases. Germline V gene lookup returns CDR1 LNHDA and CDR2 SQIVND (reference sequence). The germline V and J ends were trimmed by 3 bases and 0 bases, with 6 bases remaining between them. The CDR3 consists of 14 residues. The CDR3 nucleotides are TGTGCCAGTAGTATGGGGGGCTCCTACAATGAGCAGTTCTTC. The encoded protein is CASSMGGSYNEQFF.

Here the CDR3 reads CASSLVVGTASTEAFF. Written as DNA, the CDR3 is TGTGCCAGCAGCTTGGTGGTCGGGACAGCAAGCACTGAAGCTTTCTTT. This chain connects TRBV5-6 to TRBJ1-1; 7 bases are a match to TRBD1. Germline CDR1 is SGHDT and CDR2 is YYEEEE. The CDR3 contains 16 residues. Trimming removed 0 bases from V and 4 bases from J; junction bases left unmatched: 9.

CDR3 coding DNA: TGTGCCAGCAGTGACGGGGACAGGGTAGTGGTAGCGGATCAGCCCCAGCATTTT. It specifies CASSDGDRVVVADQPQHF. The rearrangement links TRBV2 to TRBJ1-5; 9 bases are shared with TRBD1. CDR3 size: 18 residues. The germline V gene encodes CDR1 SNHLY and CDR2 FYNNEI. V trimming: 3 bases; J trimming: 5 bases; junction bases outside the gene matches: 14. Full variable domain (rest looked up from reference TRBV2 and TRBJ1-5): EPEVTQTPSHQVTQMGQEVILRCVPISNHLYFYWYRQILGQKVEFLVSFYNNEISEKSEIFDDQFSVERPDGSNFTLKIRSTKLEDSAMYFCASSDGDRVVVADQPQHFGDGTRLSIL.

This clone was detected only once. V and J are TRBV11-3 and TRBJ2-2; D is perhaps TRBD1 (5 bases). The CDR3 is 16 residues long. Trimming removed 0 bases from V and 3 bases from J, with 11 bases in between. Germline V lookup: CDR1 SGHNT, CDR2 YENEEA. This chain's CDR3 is CASSLEGVSYTGELFF. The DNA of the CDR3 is TGTGCCAGCAGCTTAGAAGGGGTCAGTTACACCGGGGAGCTGTTTTTT.

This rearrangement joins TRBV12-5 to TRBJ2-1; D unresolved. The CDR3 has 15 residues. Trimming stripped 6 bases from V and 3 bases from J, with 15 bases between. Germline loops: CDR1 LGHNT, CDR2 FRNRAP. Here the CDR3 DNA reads TGTGCTAGTGGCCCCCCCCAGGTACTCTACAATGAGCAGTTCTTC. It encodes CASGPPQVLYNEQFF.

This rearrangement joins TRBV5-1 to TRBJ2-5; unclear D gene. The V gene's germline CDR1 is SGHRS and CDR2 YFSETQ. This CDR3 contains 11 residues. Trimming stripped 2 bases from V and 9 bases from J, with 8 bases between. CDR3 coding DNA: TGCGCCAGCAGCTTAGATCGGGCCCAGTACTTC. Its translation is CASSLDRAQYF.

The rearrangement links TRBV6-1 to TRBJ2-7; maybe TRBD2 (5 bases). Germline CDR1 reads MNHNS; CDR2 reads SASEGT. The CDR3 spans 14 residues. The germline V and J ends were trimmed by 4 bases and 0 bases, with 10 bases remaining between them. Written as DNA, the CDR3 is TGTGCCAGCAGTGCAAGGACTGTCTCCTACGAGCAGTACTTC. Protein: CASSARTVSYEQYF.

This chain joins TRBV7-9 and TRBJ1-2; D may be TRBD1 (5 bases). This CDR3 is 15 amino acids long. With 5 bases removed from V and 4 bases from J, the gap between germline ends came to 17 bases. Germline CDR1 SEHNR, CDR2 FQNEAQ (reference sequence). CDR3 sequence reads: CASSPYDSSPYGYTF. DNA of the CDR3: TGTGCCAGCAGCCCCTACGACAGTAGTCCCTATGGCTACACCTTC.

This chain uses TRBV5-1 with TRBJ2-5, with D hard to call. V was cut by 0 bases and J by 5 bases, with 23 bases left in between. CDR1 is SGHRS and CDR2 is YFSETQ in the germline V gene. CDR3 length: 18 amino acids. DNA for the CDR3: TGCGCCAGCAGCTTGGGCCCCCCGTTCTCGACGAGGCTGGAGACCCAGTACTTC. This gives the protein CASSLGPPFSTRLETQYF.

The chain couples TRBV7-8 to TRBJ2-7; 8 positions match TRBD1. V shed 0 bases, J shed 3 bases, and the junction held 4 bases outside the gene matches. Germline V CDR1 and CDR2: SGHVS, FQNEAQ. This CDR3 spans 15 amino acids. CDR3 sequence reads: CASSLAGTGLYEQYF. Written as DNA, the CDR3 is TGTGCCAGCAGCTTAGCTGGGACAGGTCTCTACGAGCAGTACTTC.

The CDR3 loop reads CAWSDWGPYSNQPQHF. CDR3 DNA: TGTGCCTGGAGTGATTGGGGGCCATATAGCAATCAGCCCCAGCATTTT. V gene TRBV30 combines with J gene TRBJ1-5; D is possibly TRBD1 (6 bases). The CDR3 is made up of 16 amino acids. V was pared by 1 base and J by 0 bases, with 13 bases between. Germline CDR1 reads GTSNPN; CDR2 reads SVGIG (reference sequence).

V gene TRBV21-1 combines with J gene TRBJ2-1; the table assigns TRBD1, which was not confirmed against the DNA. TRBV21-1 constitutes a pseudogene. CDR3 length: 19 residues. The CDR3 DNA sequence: TGTGCCAGCAGCAAAGTTGGGGCGTATACGGCAGGGGTAACCAATGAGCAGTTCTTC. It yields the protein CASSKVGAYTAGVTNEQFF.

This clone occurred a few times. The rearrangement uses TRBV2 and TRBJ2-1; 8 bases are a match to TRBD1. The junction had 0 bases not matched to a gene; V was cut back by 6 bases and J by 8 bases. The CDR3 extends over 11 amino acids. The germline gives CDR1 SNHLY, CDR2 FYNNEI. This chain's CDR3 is CASRQGDEQFF. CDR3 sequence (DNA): TGTGCCAGCAGACAGGGGGATGAGCAGTTCTTC.

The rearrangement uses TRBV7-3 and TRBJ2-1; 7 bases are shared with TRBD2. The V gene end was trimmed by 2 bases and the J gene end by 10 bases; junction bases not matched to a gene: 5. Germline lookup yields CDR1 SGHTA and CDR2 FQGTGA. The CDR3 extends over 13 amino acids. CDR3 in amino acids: CASSLAGEGEQFF. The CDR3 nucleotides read TGTGCCAGCAGCTTAGCGGGAGAGGGAGAGCAGTTCTTC.

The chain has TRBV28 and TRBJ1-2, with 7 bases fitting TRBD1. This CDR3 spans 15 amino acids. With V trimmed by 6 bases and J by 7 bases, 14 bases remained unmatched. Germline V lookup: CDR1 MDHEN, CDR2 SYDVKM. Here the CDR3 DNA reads TGTGCCAGCAGACCACCGGGACAGATCCTTTCTGGCTACACCTTC. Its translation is CASRPPGQILSGYTF.